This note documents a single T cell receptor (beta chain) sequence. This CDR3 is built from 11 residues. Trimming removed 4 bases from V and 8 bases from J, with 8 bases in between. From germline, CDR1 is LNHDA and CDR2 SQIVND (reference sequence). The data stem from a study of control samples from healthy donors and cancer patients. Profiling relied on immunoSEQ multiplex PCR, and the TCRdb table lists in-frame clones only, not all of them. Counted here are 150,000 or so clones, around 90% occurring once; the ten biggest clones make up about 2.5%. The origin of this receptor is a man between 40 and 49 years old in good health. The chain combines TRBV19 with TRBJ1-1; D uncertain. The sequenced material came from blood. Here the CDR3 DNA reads TGTGCCAGTAGTACCGGCCTCGAAGCTTTCTTT. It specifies CASSTGLEAFF.